The TCR beta chain described here comes from a study of T cell repertoires in cytomegalovirus infection. Study information: CMV infection together with matching HLA type was indicated by public TCR beta signatures.

CDR1 is SGDLS, CDR2 YYNGEE, per germline. V lost 8 bases and J lost 1; bases outside the gene matches: 3. The CDR3 runs to 13 residues. Study results and limitations: Clonotypes of TCR beta that were HLA-C-restricted and CMV-specific dominated the ex vivo response. The cumulative frequency of public TCR beta families identified carriers of CMV plus the relevant HLA.

As for this clonotype: The antigen is unknown.

TCRdb reprocessed the reads with MiXCR, giving one entry per CDR3 protein. The table shows around 450,000 distinct CDR3 sequences, with roughly a third occurring only once. The V call is TRBV9, the J call TRBJ1-1; TRBD1 aligns across 9 bases. The TCR comes from a human donor in good health (CMV status not recorded). Some clones in this sample may be carry-over from other donors' samples. Sample: PBMCs. The CDR3 is CARGQGPNTEAFF. The CDR3 bases are TGTGCCAGAGGACAGGGGCCGAACACTGAAGCTTTCTTT.